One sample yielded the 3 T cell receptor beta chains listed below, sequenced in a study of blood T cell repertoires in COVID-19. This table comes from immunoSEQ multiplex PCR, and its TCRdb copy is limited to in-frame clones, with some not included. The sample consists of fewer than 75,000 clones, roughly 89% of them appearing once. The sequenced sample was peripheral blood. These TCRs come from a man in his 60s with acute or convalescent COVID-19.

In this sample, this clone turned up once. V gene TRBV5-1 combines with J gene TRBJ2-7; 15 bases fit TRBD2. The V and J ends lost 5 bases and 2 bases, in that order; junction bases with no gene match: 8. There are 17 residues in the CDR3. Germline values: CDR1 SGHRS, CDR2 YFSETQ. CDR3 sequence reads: CASSLGLAGGTPYEQYF. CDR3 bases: TGCGCCAGCAGTCTTGGACTAGCGGGGGGGACTCCCTACGAGCAGTACTTC.

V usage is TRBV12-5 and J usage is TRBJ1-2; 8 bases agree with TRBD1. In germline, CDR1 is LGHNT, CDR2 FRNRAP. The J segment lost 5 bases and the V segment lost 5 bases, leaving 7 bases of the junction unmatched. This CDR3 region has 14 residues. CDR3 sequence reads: CASGPETGVYGYTF. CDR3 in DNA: TGTGCTAGTGGTCCCGAGACAGGGGTATATGGCTACACCTTC.

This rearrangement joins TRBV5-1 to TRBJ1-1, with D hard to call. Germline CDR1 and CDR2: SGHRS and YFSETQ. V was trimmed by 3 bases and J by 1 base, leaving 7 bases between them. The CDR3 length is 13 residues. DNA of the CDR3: TGCGCCAGCAGCTGGCGGGGGAACACTGAAGCTTTCTTT. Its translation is CASSWRGNTEAFF.